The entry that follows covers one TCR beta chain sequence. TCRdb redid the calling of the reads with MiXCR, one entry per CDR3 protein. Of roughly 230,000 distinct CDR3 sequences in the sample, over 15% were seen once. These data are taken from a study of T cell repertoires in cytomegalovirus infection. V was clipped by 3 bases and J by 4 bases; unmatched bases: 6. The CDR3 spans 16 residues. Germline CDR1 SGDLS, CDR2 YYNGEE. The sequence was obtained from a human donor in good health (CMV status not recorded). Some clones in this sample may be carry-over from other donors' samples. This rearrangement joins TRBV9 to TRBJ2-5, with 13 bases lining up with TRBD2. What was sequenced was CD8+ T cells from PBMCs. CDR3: CASSDRLAGGGETQYF. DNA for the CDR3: TGTGCCAGCAGCGACCGACTAGCGGGGGGCGGAGAGACCCAGTACTTC.